This entry lists 9 T cell receptor beta chains sequenced from one sample in a study of blood T cell repertoires in COVID-19 (dated by TCRdb to about 2020). Library generation was performed with the immunoSEQ multiplex PCR assay. In its TCRdb copy, this immuneACCESS table keeps in-frame sequences only and misses some clones. Where compared with another copy, unresolved V genes explain less than half of these, and the others have no known cause. This sample is represented by hundreds of thousands of clones; about nine tenths of them were singletons. The ten top clones hold just under 9.5% of the sample. The specimen was PBMCs or T cells enriched from blood (not recorded which). The receptors shown here come from a woman in her twenties or thirties who had recovered from COVID-19.

This clone was seen only once. This chain joins TRBV4-1 and TRBJ2-1, with TRBD2 identical over 10 bases. CDR3 length equals 19 residues. J was trimmed by 4 bases and V by 1 base; bases with no gene match: 13. Germline V gene sequence: CDR1 MGHRA, CDR2 YSYEKL. The CDR3: CASSQGYTSGVPHYNEQFF. CDR3 sequence (DNA): TGCGCCAGCAGCCAAGGTTATACTAGCGGGGTTCCCCATTACAATGAGCAGTTCTTC.

This chain connects TRBV11-2 to TRBJ2-7; 13 bases line up with TRBD2. Trimming removed 5 bases from V and 1 base from J; junction bases left unmatched: 5. Per the germline V gene, CDR1 is SGHAT and CDR2 is FQNNGV. The CDR3 length is 16 residues. CDR3 protein: CASSPRLAGGSYEQYF. The CDR3 DNA follows: TGTGCCAGCAGCCCCAGACTAGCGGGAGGTTCCTACGAGCAGTACTTC.

This chain uses TRBV5-5 with TRBJ1-1; maybe TRBD1 (5 bases). The germline V gene has CDR1 SGHKS and CDR2 YYEKEE (reference sequence). V shed 5 bases and J shed 3 bases, with 17 bases lying between them. The CDR3 is 15 residues long. The CDR3 DNA reads TGTGCCAGCAGACCCGCGGGGGGTTTGTACACTGAAGCTTTCTTT. Translated, it gives CASRPAGGLYTEAFF.

This rearrangement joins TRBV29-1 to TRBJ2-1, with TRBD2 matching over 11 bases. The CDR3 is 14 residues long. Per the germline V gene, CDR1 is SQVTM and CDR2 is ANQGSEA. Losses at the gene ends were 7 bases for V and 8 bases for J; bases not matched to a gene: 10. CDR3 protein: CSAQTSGSWDEQFF. CDR3 nucleotides: TGCAGCGCACAAACTAGCGGGAGCTGGGATGAGCAGTTCTTC.

The chain joins TRBV2 to TRBJ2-1; tentatively, D is TRBD2 (6 bases). Germline CDR1 is SNHLY and CDR2 is FYNNEI. The CDR3 covers 14 residues. V shed 7 bases and J shed 4 bases, with 14 bases lying between them. CDR3 nucleotides: TGTGCCAGCACGGTAGAGCGGGCGTACAATGAGCAGTTCTTC. It encodes CASTVERAYNEQFF.

V and J are TRBV11-2 and TRBJ1-2; 9 bases align to TRBD1. This CDR3 is built from 17 residues. Germline trimming cut 5 bases from V and 7 bases from J; bases unmatched to any gene: 17. In germline, CDR1 is SGHAT, CDR2 FQNNGV. CDR3 in DNA: TGTGCCAGCAGCCTAAGAGATGGGACAGGGTGGTTTCGTGGCTACACCTTC. Residues: CASSLRDGTGWFRGYTF. Full variable domain (remainder filled in from reference TRBV11-2 and TRBJ1-2): EAGVAQSPRYKIIEKRQSVAFWCNPISGHATLYWYQQILGQGPKLLIQFQNNGVVDDSQLPKDRFSAERLKGVDSTLKIQPAKLEDSAVYLCASSLRDGTGWFRGYTFGSGTRLTVV.

This clone was seen just once. V gene TRBV9 combines with J gene TRBJ2-7, with 11 bases lining up with TRBD1. J gave up 7 bases and V 3 bases, and 12 bases lay outside the gene matches. The CDR3 contains 16 residues. Germline CDR1 is SGDLS and CDR2 is YYNGEE. The CDR3 region is CASSAKPGQGEWEQYF. In DNA, the CDR3 is TGTGCCAGCAGCGCAAAACCGGGACAGGGGGAGTGGGAGCAGTACTTC.

The chain links TRBV2 to TRBJ2-5; possible D gene TRBD2, 5 bases. V was cut by 3 bases and J by 4 bases, with 9 bases left in between. The CDR3 extends over 13 amino acids. Germline CDR1 and CDR2: SNHLY and FYNNEI. This chain's CDR3 is CASSEEVIETQYF. In DNA form, the CDR3 reads TGTGCCAGCAGTGAGGAGGTTATAGAGACCCAGTACTTC.

V and J are TRBV2 and TRBJ2-2, with 7 bases identical to TRBD1. The V segment lost 9 bases and the J segment 0 bases; nucleotides outside the gene matches: 7. The CDR3 loop spans 15 amino acids. Looked up from germline, CDR1 is SNHLY and CDR2 is FYNNEI. The CDR3 bases are TGTGCCAGTAGGTTGGGGACAGCGAACACCGGGGAGCTGTTTTTT. Its translation is CASRLGTANTGELFF.